This note documents a single TCR beta chain sequence. Sequenced by immunoSEQ multiplex PCR; TCRdb stores in-frame clones only, minus some. The data contain around 380,000 clones, around 87% of them seen just once; the ten biggest clones take up under 1.5%. These data come from a study of blood T cell repertoires in COVID-19. Looking at the study overall: T cells, B-cell-depleted T cells, or PBMCs supplied cDNA or gDNA.

V shed 8 bases, J shed 1 base, and the junction held 5 bases outside the gene matches. Germline CDR1 is SNHLY and CDR2 is FYNNEI. CDR3 length equals 14 residues. Sequencing was carried out using PBMCs or T cells enriched from blood (not recorded which). The V call is TRBV2, the J call TRBJ1-5; 7 bases are shared with TRBD1. This TCR derives from a man aged 30-40 years who had recovered from COVID-19. The CDR3 DNA is TGTGCCAGCCAAGGGGGCATAAGCAATCAGCCCCAGCATTTT. Translated, it gives CASQGGISNQPQHF.